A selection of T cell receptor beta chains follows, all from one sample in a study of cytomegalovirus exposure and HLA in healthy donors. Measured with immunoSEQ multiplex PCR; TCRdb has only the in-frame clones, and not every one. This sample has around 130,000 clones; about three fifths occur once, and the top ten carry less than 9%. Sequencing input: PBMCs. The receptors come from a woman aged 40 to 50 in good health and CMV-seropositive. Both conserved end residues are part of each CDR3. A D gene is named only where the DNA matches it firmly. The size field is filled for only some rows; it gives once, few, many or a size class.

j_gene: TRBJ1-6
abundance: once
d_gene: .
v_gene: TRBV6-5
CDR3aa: CASSLPGDSPLHF
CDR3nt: TGTGCCAGCAGCCTACCGGGGGATTCACCCCTCCACTTT

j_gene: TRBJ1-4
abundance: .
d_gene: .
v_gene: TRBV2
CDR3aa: CASSPVIATNEKLFF
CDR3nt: TGTGCCAGCAGCCCAGTTATTGCAACTAATGAAAAACTGTTTTTT

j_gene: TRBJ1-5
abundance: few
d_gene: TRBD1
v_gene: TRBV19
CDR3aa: CASSPTGYGQPQHF
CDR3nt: TGTGCCAGTAGTCCGACAGGGTACGGACAGCCCCAGCATTTT

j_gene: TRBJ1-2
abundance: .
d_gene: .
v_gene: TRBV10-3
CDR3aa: CAISPDTYGYTF
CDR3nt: TGTGCCATCAGTCCTGACACCTATGGCTACACCTTC

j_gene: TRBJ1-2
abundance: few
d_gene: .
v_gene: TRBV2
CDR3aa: CASSATGPVYGYTF
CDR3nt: TGTGCCAGCAGCGCCACAGGGCCCGTTTATGGCTACACCTTC

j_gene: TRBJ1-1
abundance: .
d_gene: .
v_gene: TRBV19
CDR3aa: CASSIGETLNTEAFF
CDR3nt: TGTGCCAGTAGTATAGGCGAGACTTTGAACACTGAAGCTTTCTTT

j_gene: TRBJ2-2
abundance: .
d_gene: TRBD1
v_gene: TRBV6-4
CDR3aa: CASSPGTGHTGELFF
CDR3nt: TGTGCCAGCAGTCCCGGGACAGGGCACACCGGGGAGCTGTTTTTT

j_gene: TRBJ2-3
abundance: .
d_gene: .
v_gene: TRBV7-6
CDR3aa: CASSSQGTFVADTQYF
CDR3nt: TGTGCCAGCAGCTCCCAGGGTACGTTCGTCGCAGATACGCAGTATTTT

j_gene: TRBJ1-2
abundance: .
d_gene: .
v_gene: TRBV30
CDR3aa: CAWSGLHYGYTF
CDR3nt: TGTGCCTGGAGCGGACTCCACTATGGCTACACCTTC

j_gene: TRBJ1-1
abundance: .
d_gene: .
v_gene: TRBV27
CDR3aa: CASSSWREGTEAFF
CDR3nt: TGTGCCAGCAGTTCCTGGCGGGAGGGAACTGAAGCTTTCTTT

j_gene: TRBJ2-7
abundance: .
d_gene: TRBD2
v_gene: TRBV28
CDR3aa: CASSTGTSGSYEQYF
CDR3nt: TGTGCCAGCAGCACCGGGACTAGCGGGAGCTACGAGCAGTACTTC

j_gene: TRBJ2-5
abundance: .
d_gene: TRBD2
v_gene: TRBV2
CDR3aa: CASSGGLATYQETQYF
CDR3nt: TGTGCCAGCAGTGGGGGACTAGCTACGTACCAAGAGACCCAGTACTTC

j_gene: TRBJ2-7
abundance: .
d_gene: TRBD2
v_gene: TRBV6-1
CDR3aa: CASSPRTSGSEQYF
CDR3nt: TGTGCCAGCAGTCCCCGGACTAGCGGGAGCGAGCAGTACTTC

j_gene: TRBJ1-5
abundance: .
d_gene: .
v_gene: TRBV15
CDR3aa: CATSRVEGRSNQPQHF
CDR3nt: TGTGCCACCAGCAGAGTCGAGGGTAGAAGCAATCAGCCCCAGCATTTT

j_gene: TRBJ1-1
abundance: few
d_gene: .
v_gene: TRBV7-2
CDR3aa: CASSLGQMNTEAFF
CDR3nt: TGTGCCAGCAGCTTAGGTCAGATGAACACTGAAGCTTTCTTT

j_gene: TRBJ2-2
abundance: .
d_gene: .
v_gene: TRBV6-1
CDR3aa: CASSLGTGELFF
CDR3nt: TGTGCCAGCAGTCTAGGTACCGGGGAGCTGTTTTTT

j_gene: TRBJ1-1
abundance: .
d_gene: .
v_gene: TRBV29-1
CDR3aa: CSVEETTQARAFF
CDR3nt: TGCAGCGTTGAGGAGACCACGCAAGCTCGGGCTTTCTTT

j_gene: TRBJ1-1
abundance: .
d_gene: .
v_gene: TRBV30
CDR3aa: CAWKPRGNTEAFF
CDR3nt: TGTGCCTGGAAACCCAGGGGGAACACTGAAGCTTTCTTT

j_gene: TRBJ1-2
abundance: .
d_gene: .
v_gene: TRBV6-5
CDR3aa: CASSYSEVYGYTF
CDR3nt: TGTGCCAGCAGTTACTCTGAGGTCTATGGCTACACCTTC

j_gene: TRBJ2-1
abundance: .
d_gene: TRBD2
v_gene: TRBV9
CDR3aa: CASSLGTRGEQFF
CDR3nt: TGTGCCAGCAGCCTCGGGACTAGAGGTGAGCAGTTCTTC

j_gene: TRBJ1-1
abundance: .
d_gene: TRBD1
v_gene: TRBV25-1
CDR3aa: CASGGQGENTEAFF
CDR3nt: TGTGCCAGCGGGGGACAGGGCGAGAACACTGAAGCTTTCTTT

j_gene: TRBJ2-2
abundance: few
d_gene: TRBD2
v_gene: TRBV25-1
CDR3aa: CASSDPAGGAGELFF
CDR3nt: TGTGCCAGCAGTGACCCCGCCGGGGGGGCAGGGGAGCTGTTTTTT

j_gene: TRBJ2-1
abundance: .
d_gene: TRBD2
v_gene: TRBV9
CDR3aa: CASSSPGAGGPGNEQFF
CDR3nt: TGTGCCAGCAGCTCCCCGGGGGCGGGAGGGCCGGGGAATGAGCAGTTCTTC

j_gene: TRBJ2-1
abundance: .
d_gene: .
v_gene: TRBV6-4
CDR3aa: CASSARLGNEQFF
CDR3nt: TGTGCCAGCAGCGCCAGACTAGGCAATGAGCAGTTCTTC

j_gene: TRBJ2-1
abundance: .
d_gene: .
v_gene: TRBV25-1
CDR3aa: CATQQGVGEQFF
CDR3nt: TGTGCCACCCAACAGGGCGTAGGTGAGCAGTTCTTC

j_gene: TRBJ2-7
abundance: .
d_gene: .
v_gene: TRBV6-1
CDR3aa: CASSEVQGVEQYF
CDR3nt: TGTGCCAGCAGTGAAGTACAAGGGGTAGAGCAGTACTTC

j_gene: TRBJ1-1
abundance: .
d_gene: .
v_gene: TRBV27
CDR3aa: CASSLSPPAGYTEAFF
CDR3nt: TGTGCCAGCAGTTTATCACCCCCCGCAGGGTATACTGAAGCTTTCTTT